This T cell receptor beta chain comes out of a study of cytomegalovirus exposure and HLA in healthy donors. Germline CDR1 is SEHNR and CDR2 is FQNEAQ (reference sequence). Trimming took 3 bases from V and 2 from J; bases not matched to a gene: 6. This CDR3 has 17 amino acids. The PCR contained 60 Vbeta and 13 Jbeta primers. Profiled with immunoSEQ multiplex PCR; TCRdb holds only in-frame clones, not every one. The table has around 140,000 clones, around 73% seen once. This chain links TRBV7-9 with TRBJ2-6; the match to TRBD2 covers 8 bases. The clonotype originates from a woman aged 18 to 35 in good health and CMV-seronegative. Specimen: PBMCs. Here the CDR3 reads CASSFSGITPGANVLTF. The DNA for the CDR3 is TGTGCCAGCAGCTTTAGCGGGATCACCCCTGGGGCCAACGTCCTGACTTTC.